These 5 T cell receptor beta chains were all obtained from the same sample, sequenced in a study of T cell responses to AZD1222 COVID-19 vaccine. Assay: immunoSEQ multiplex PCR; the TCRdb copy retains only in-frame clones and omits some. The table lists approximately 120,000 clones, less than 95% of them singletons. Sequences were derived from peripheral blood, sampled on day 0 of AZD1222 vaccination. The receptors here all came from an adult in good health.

The CDR3 sequence: CASSQEAGTSGIMRYF. CDR3 sequence (DNA): TGTGCCAGCAGCCAAGAGGCCGGGACTAGCGGTATCATGCGGTATTTT. This rearrangement joins TRBV4-2 to TRBJ2-3; 11 bases match TRBD2. The V gene's germline CDR1 is LGHNA and CDR2 YNFKEQ. V lost 0 bases to trimming and J lost 14 bases; unmatched junction nucleotides: 13. The CDR3 consists of 16 residues.

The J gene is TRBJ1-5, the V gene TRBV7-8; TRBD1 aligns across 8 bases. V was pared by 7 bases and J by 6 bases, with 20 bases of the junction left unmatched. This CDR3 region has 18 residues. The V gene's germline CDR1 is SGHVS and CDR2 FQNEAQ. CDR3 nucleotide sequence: TGTGCCAGCATCCAATCCTCCGGCAGGGGGCAATCGAGTCAGCCCCAGCATTTT. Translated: CASIQSSGRGQSSQPQHF.

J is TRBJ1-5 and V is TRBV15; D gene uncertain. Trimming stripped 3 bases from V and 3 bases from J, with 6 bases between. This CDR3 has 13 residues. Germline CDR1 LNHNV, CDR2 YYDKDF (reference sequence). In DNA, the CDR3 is TGTGCCACCAGCAGGGGCACCAATCAGCCCCAGCATTTT. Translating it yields CATSRGTNQPQHF.

DNA of the CDR3: TGCAGCGTCAACAGGGTTACCCTTGAAGCTTTCTTT. This gives the protein CSVNRVTLEAFF. The chain uses TRBV29-1 and TRBJ1-1; D possibly corresponds to TRBD1 (6 bases). The V gene lost 6 bases and the J gene lost 7 bases, with 15 bases spanning the gap. This CDR3 spans 12 amino acids. Germline lookup yields CDR1 SQVTM and CDR2 ANQGSEA.

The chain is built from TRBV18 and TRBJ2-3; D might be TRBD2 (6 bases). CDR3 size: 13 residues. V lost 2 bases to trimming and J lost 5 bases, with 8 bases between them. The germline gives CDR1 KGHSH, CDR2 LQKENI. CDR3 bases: TGTGCCAGCTCACCAGCGGGAATAGATACGCAGTATTTT. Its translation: CASSPAGIDTQYF.